Presented here are 14 T cell receptor beta chains from one specimen sequenced in a study of blood T cell repertoires in COVID-19. Using immunoSEQ multiplex PCR, the repertoire was profiled, and TCRdb retains in-frame clones only, with some absent. The repertoire holds around 260,000 clones, around 87% seen once, with about 2.5% in the top ten. Sequenced input: peripheral blood. The origin of the receptors is a woman between 50 and 59 years old with acute or convalescent COVID-19.

This rearrangement joins TRBV27 to TRBJ2-7; 7 nucleotides agree with TRBD1. CDR1 is MNHEY and CDR2 is SMNVEV in the germline V gene (reference sequence). With 5 bases clipped from V and 0 bases from J, the junction kept 10 bases outside the gene matches. CDR3 length: 16 residues. The CDR3 is CASSSSTGPLSYEQYF. CDR3 in DNA: TGTGCCAGCAGTAGTTCGACAGGGCCCCTCTCCTACGAGCAGTACTTC.

The rearrangement uses TRBV24-1 and TRBJ1-5; tentative D call: TRBD1 (6 bases). Germline V gene data show CDR1 as KGHDR and CDR2 as SFDVKD. This CDR3 has 14 residues. The V end lost 4 bases, the J end lost 6 bases, and 12 bases lay between the germline ends. The CDR3 region is CATSENRAVQPQHF. In DNA form, the CDR3 reads TGTGCCACCAGTGAAAACAGGGCTGTTCAGCCCCAGCATTTT.

The chain couples TRBV28 to TRBJ1-2, with 7 positions matching TRBD1. The CDR3 covers 13 residues. V trimming: 6 bases; J trimming: 2 bases; junction bases outside the gene matches: 3. Germline V gene data show CDR1 as MDHEN and CDR2 as SYDVKM. CDR3 sequence: CASRPGGNYGYTF. The CDR3 bases are TGTGCCAGCAGGCCAGGGGGGAACTATGGCTACACCTTC.

This clone appeared once. The chain's CDR3 is CASSFSGTGELFF. CDR3 nucleotide sequence: TGCGCCAGCAGCTTCTCAGGTACCGGGGAGCTGTTTTTT. The chain recombines TRBV5-1 with TRBJ2-2; D gene unclear. Germline V gives CDR1 SGHRS, CDR2 YFSETQ. CDR3 size: 13 residues. The germline V and J ends were trimmed by 2 bases and 5 bases, with 7 bases remaining between them.

This clone was counted a few times. V gene TRBV7-9 combines with J gene TRBJ2-1; D possibly corresponds to TRBD2 (6 bases). V lost 5 bases and J lost 5, with 22 bases in between. From germline, CDR1 is SEHNR and CDR2 FQNEAQ (reference sequence). The CDR3 loop spans 17 amino acids. The CDR3 sequence is CASSTNRDLARNNEQFF. The CDR3 bases are TGTGCCAGCAGCACGAACCGAGACCTAGCGAGAAACAATGAGCAGTTCTTC.

The chain combines TRBV18 with TRBJ2-2; 7 bases align to TRBD2. The CDR3 is 17 residues long. Trimming cost V 2 bases and J 2 bases; bases outside gene matches: 8. CDR1 KGHSH and CDR2 LQKENI come from the germline V gene. CDR3 nucleotide sequence: TGTGCCAGCTCACCAACATCTCGGGAGGTTAACACCGGGGAGCTGTTTTTT. This gives the protein CASSPTSREVNTGELFF.

This clone was detected once. In DNA, the CDR3 is TGTGCCAGTAGTATGAGAAGTTGGCTAGCCACAGATACGCAGTATTTT. Translation gives CASSMRSWLATDTQYF. The chain links TRBV19 to TRBJ2-3, with D possibly matching TRBD2 (5 bases). V was pared by 3 bases and J by 2 bases, with 15 bases between. The CDR3 has 16 residues. Germline V gene data show CDR1 as LNHDA and CDR2 as SQIVND (reference sequence).

This chain joins TRBV19 and TRBJ2-3, with 7 bases identical to TRBD1. The CDR3 totals 14 residues. The V segment lost 6 bases and the J segment 0 bases; nucleotides outside the gene matches: 3. Looked up from germline, CDR1 is LNHDA and CDR2 is SQIVND (reference sequence). DNA for the CDR3: TGTGCCAGTAGCCCCAGGGGGAGCACAGATACGCAGTATTTT. This sequence encodes CASSPRGSTDTQYF.

The chain links TRBV10-3 to TRBJ1-1; the D is unclear. The germline V gene encodes CDR1 ENHRY and CDR2 SYGVKD. V was cut by 4 bases and J by 1 base, with 7 bases left in between. This CDR3 is built from 13 residues. DNA for the CDR3: TGTGCCATCAGTGGCAGCGCGAACACTGAAGCTTTCTTT. It is translated as CAISGSANTEAFF.

In regard to this clone: The identical CDR3 is also encoded by other nucleotide sequences in the sample. This chain joins TRBV7-2 and TRBJ1-4, with D possibly being TRBD1 (5 bases). V shed 1 base and J shed 5 bases, with 8 bases lying between them. This CDR3 spans 14 amino acids. The germline CDR1 and CDR2 sequences are SGHTA and FQGNSA. CDR3 DNA: TGTGCCAGCAGCTTAGGCGGGGGGAATGAAAAACTGTTTTTT. This gives the protein CASSLGGGNEKLFF.

For this clone: At the DNA level, this CDR3 is encoded by other sequences in the same sample as well. The chain recombines TRBV5-1 with TRBJ1-5, with D perhaps matching TRBD1 (5 bases). Germline CDR1 reads SGHRS; CDR2 reads YFSETQ. The germline V and J ends were trimmed by 4 bases and 4 bases, with 9 bases remaining between them. CDR3 length: 13 residues. CDR3 residues: CASSRDSNQPQHF. The CDR3 DNA sequence: TGCGCCAGCAGCCGCGACAGTAATCAGCCCCAGCATTTT.

The chain links TRBV6-2 or TRBV6-3 to TRBJ2-7, with 9 positions matching TRBD1. The J segment lost 0 bases and the V segment lost 5 bases, leaving 5 bases of the junction unmatched. The germline V gene encodes CDR1 MNHEY and CDR2 SVGEGT. The CDR3 length is 15 residues. DNA for the CDR3: TGTGCCAGCAGTATTGGGACAGGGTCCTCCTACGAGCAGTACTTC. Translated: CASSIGTGSSYEQYF.

For the CDR3, the DNA is TGTGCTAGTGGTTTGAATACAGGGAACGAGCAGTACTTC. It codes for CASGLNTGNEQYF. V gene TRBV12-5 combines with J gene TRBJ2-7; perhaps TRBD1 as D (6 bases). CDR3 length: 13 amino acids. The germline V gene has CDR1 LGHNT and CDR2 FRNRAP. V lost 2 bases and J lost 5, with 10 bases in between.

The V call is TRBV29-1, the J call TRBJ2-7, with TRBD2 matching 8 bases. Per germline, CDR1 SQVTM and CDR2 ANQGSEA. V trimming: 6 bases; J trimming: 5 bases; junction bases outside the gene matches: 6. This CDR3 region has 12 residues. CDR3 amino acids: CSVDSGNDEQYF. The CDR3 nucleotides read TGCAGCGTAGATAGCGGGAACGACGAGCAGTACTTC.